One T cell receptor beta chain is described in this entry. Its specificity is not known. This entry comes from a study of CD8+CD57+ T cells in acquired aplastic anemia. Points from the study as a whole: Patients and controls shared twenty-nine CD8+ CDR3 sequences, which appeared highly expressed in patients and within their immunodominant clones.

Patients included in sequencing had previously demonstrated CD8+CD57+ cell expansion by flow cytometry. Patients had undergone no therapy by the time their blood was sampled. Germline values: CDR1 SQVTM, CDR2 ANQGSEA. The CDR3 contains 12 residues. V was trimmed by 6 bases and J by 4 bases, leaving 10 bases between them. Genomic DNA was employed as the template in profiling TCR beta VDJ and CDR3. From the reads, TCRdb called clonotypes with MiXCR, one entry per CDR3 protein. The sample lists around 200,000 distinct CDR3 sequences, 45% to 60% occurring once. The TCR comes from a human donor with aplastic anemia. Sequenced: sorted CD4+, CD8+, or CD8+CD57+ T cells (not recorded which) from PBMCs. V is TRBV29-1 and J is TRBJ2-1; D may match TRBD1 or TRBD2 (6 bases each). In nucleotides, the CDR3 is TGCAGCGTCGGGGGCCTATACAATGAGCAGTTCTTC. Protein: CSVGGLYNEQFF.